This entry features one TCR beta chain sequence. The data originate from a study of identical twins. One entry per CDR3 protein, called by TCRdb with MiXCR from the 5' RACE reads. The sample includes some 760,000 distinct CDR3 sequences, roughly 18% of them seen just once. Trimming took off 0 bases at V and 4 bases at J, with 12 bases between the two ends. This CDR3 contains 15 residues. Germline V gene sequence: CDR1 MNHEY, CDR2 SVGAGI. The sample also formed part of further work on T cells expressing NK-cell markers.

The receptor's source is a woman aged 18-29 years in good health. This chain connects TRBV6-5 to TRBJ2-5; TRBD2 might be the D (6 bases). The specimen sequenced was PBMCs. This CDR3 reads CASSYSAGSRETQYF. CDR3 sequence (DNA): TGTGCCAGCAGTTACTCTGCCGGGAGTCGAGAGACCCAGTACTTC.